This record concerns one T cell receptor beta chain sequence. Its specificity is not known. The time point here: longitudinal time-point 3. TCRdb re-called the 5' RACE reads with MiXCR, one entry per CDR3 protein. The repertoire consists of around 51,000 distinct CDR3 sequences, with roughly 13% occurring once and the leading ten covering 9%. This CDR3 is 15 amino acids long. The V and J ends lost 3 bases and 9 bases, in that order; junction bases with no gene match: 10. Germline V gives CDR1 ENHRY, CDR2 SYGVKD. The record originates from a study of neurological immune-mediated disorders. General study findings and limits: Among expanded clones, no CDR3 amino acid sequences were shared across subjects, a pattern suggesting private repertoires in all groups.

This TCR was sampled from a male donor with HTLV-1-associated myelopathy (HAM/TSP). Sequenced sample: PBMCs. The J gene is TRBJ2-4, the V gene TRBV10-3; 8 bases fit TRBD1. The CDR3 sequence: CAISDDGQGASIQYF. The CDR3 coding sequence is TGTGCCATCAGTGACGATGGTCAGGGGGCGAGCATTCAGTACTTC.